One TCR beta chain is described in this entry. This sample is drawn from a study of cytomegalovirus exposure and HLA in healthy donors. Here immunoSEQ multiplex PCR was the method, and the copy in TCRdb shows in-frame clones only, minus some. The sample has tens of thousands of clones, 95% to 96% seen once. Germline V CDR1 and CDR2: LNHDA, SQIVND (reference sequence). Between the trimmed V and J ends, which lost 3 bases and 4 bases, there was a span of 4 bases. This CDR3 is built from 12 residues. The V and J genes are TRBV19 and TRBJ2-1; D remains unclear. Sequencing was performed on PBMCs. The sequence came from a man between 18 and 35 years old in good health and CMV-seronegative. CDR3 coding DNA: TGTGCCAGTAGTATCGCGTACAATGAGCAGTTCTTC. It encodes CASSIAYNEQFF.